This T cell receptor (beta chain) was recovered during a study of blood T cell repertoires in COVID-19. Study-level background: Some COVID-19 samples were acute and others convalescent; all came from the United States, Italy and Spain. PBMCs, B-cell-depleted T cells, or T cells provided the cDNA or gDNA that made up the material.

Original analysis: Cell counts per sample came from amplifying reference gene primers. The protocol was immunoSEQ multiplex PCR, while the TCRdb copy is restricted to in-frame clones and leaves out a portion. Clone size and V and J calls were adopted from that table, with D and trimming inferred from the DNA. The table has approximately 240,000 clones, roughly 80% seen once. V dropped 3 bases and J dropped 5 bases, with 10 bases sitting between them. This CDR3 has 13 residues. The sample comprised peripheral blood. This chain joins TRBV12-3 or TRBV12-4 and TRBJ1-2; D gene ambiguous. The clonotype comes from a woman aged 35 to 49 with active or convalescent COVID-19. Here the CDR3 DNA reads TGTGCCAGCAGTTTTTCTAGGGAGTATGGCTACACCTTC. This codes for CASSFSREYGYTF.